This T cell receptor (beta chain) was identified during a study of neurological immune-mediated disorders. This CDR3 comprises 12 residues. Trimming shortened V by 0 bases and J by 9 bases, and 9 bases separated the two germline ends. Germline CDR1 and CDR2: DFQATT and SNEGSKA (reference sequence). This clonotype appeared many times. Via MiXCR, TCRdb re-called the 5' RACE reads, giving one row per CDR3 protein. This sample has fewer than 45,000 distinct CDR3 sequences, with around 6% found just once. The chain is built from TRBV20-1 and TRBJ1-5; D may be TRBD1 (6 bases). Input material: CD4+ T cells from blood. The receptor comes from a woman in her 40s in good health. The CDR3 reads CSARDQGLPQHF. The CDR3 DNA reads TGCAGTGCTAGAGATCAGGGGCTGCCCCAGCATTTT.